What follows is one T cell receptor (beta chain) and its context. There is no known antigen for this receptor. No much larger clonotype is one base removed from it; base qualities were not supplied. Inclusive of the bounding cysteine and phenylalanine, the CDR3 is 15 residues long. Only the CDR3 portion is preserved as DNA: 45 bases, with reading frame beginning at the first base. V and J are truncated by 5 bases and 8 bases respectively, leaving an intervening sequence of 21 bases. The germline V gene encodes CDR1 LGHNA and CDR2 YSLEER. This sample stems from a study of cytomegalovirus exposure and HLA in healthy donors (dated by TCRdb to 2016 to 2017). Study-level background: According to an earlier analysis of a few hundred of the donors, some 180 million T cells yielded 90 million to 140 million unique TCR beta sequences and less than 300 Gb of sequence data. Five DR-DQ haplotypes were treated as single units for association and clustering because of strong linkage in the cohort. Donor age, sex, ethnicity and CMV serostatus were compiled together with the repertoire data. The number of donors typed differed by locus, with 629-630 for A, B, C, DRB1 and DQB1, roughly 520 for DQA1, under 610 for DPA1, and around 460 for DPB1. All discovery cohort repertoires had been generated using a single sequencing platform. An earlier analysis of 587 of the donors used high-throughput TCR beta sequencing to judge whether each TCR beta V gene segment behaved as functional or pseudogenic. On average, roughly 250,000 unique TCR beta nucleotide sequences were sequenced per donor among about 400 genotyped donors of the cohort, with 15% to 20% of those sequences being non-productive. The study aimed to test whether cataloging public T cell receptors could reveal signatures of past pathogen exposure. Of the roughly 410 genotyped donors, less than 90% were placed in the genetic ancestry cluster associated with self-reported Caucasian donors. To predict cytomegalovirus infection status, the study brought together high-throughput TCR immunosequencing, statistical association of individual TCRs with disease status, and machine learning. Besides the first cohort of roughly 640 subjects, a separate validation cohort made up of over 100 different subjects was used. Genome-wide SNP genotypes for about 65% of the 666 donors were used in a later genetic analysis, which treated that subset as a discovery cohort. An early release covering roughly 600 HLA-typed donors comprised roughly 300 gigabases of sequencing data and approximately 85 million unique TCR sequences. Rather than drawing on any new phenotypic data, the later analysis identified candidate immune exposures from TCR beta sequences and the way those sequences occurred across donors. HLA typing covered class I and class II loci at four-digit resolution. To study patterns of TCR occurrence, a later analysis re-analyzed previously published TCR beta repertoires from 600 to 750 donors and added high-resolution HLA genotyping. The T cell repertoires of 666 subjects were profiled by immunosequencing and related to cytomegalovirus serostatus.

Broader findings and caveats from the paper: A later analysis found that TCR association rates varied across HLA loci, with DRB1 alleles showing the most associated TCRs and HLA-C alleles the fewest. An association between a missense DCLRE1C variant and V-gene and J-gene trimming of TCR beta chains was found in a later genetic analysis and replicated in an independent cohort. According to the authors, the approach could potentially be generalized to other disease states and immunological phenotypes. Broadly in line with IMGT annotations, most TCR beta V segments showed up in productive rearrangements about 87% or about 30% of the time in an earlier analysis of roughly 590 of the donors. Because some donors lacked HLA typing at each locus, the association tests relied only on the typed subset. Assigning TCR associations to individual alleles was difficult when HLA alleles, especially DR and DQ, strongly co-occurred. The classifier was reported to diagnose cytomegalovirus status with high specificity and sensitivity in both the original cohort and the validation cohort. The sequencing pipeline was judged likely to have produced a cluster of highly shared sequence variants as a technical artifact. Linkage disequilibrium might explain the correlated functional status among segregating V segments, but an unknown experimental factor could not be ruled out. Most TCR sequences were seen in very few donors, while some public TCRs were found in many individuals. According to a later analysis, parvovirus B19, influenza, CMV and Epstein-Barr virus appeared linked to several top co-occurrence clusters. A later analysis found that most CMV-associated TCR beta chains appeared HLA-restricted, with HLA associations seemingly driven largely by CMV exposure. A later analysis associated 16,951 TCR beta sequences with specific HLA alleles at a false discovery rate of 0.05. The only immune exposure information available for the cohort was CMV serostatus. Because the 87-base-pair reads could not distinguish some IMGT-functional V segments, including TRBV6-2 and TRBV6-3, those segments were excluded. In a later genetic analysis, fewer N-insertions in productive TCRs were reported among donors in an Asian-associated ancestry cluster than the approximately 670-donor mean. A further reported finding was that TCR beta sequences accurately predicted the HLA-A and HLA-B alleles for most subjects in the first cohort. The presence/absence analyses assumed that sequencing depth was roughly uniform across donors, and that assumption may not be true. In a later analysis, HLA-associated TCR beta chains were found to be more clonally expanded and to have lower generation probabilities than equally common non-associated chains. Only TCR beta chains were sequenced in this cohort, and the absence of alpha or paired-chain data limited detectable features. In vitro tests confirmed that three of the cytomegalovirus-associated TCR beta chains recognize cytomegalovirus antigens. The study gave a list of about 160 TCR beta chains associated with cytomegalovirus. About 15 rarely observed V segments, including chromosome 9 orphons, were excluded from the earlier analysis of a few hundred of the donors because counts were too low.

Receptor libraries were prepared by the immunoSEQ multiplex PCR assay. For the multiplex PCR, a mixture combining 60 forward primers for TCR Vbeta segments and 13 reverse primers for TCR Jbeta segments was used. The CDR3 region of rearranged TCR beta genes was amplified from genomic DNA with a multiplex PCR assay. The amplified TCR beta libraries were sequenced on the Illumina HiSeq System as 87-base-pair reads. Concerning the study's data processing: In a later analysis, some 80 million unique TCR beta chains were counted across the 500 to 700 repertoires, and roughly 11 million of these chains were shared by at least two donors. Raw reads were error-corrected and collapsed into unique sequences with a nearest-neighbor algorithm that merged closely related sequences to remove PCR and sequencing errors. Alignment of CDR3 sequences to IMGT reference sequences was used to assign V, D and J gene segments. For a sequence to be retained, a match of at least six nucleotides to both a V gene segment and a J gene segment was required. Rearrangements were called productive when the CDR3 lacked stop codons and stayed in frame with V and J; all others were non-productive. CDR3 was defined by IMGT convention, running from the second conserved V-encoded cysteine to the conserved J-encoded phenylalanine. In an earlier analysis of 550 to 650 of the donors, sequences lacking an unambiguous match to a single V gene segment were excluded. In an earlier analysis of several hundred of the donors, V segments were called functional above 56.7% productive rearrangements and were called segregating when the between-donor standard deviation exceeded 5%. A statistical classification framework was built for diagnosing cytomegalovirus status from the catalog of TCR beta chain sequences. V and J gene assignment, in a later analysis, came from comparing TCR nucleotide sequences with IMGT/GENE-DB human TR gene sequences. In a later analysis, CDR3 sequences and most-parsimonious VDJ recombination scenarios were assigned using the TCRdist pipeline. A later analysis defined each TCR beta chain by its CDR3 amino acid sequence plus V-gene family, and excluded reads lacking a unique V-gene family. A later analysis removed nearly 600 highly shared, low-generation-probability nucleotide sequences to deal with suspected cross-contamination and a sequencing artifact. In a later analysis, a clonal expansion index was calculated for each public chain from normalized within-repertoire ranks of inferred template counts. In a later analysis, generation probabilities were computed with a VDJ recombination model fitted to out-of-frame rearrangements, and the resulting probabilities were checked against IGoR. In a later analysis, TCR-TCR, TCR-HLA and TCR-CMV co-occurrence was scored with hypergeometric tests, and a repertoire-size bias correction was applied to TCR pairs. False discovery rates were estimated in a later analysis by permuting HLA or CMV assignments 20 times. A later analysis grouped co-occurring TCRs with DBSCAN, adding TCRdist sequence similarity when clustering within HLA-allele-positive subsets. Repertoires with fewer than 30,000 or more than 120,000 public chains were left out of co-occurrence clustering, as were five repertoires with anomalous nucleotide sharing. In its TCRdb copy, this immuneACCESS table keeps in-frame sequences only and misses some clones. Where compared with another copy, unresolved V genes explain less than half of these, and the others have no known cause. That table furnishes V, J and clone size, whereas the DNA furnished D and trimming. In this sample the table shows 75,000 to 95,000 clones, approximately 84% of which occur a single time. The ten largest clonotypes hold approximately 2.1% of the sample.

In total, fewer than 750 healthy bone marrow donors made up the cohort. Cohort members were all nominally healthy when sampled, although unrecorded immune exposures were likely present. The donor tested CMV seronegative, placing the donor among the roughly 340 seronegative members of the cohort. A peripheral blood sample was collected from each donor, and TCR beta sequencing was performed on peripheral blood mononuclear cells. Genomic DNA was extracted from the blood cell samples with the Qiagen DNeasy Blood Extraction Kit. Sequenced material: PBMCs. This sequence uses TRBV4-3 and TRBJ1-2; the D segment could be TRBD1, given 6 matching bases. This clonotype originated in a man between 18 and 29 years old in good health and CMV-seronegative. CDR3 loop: CASSIRTATPSGYTF. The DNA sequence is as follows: TGCGCCAGCAGCATCCGGACAGCCACCCCCTCAGGCTACACCTTC.